This T cell receptor beta chain originates from a study of graft-versus-host responses after intestinal transplantation. The overall study: The study gave all recipients anti-thymocyte globulin induction, then tacrolimus and steroids for 2 to 3 years.

Concerning this clone: Its antigen is as yet unknown.

Germline V gene data show CDR1 as KGHSH and CDR2 as LQKENI. The CDR3 consists of 17 residues. V was clipped by 3 bases and J by 1 base, with 18 bases between them. Generated by immunoSEQ multiplex PCR, the TCRdb table keeps only in-frame clones and is missing some. The data hold approximately 130,000 clones, with around 94% observed a single time. Study-wide findings and caveats: High graft-versus-host to host-versus-graft clonal ratios were seen in allografts of patients with graft-donor T cell macrochimerism.

The rearrangement joins TRBV18 to TRBJ2-5; tentative D call: TRBD1 (6 bases). The specimen was unstimulated CD4+ T cells sorted from spleen or lymph node cells, collected before intestinal transplant. This receptor was obtained from a human donor who received an intestinal transplant. CDR3 in amino acids: CASSPTNPNRAQETQYF. The DNA of the CDR3 is TGTGCCAGCTCACCGACAAACCCTAACAGGGCCCAAGAGACCCAGTACTTC.